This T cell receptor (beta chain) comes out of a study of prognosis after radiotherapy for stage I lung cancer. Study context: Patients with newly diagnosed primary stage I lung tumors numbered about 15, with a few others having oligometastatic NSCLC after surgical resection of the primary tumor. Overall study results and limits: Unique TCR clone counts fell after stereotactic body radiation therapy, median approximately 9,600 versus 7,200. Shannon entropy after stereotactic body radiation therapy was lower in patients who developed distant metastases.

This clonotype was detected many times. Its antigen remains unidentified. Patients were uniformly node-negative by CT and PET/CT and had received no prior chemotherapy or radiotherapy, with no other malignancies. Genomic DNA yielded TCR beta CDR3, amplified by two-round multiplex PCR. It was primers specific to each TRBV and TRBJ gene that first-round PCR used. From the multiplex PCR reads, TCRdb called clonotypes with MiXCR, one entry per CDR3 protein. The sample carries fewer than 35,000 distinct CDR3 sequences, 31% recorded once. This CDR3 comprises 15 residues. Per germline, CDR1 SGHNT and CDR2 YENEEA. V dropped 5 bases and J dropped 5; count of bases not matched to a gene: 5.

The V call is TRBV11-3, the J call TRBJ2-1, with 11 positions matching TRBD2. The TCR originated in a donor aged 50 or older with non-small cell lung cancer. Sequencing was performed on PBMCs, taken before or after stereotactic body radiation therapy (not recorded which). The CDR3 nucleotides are TGTGCCAGCAGCCCAAGACTAGCGGGGAACAATGAGCAGTTCTTC. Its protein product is CASSPRLAGNNEQFF.